This record concerns one T cell receptor beta chain sequence. The antigen remains undetermined. Data came from immunoSEQ multiplex PCR; TCRdb stores just in-frame clones and leaves some out. The data contain about 360,000 clones, 86% of them seen just once; the ten biggest clones take up under 0.9%. This CDR3 spans 15 amino acids. After removal of 1 base from V and 4 bases from J, the junction contained 4 bases not matched to a gene. Germline values: CDR1 SGHAT, CDR2 FQNNGV. This entry belongs to a study of cytomegalovirus exposure and HLA in healthy donors. As for the study in general: A later analysis reported the 130 or so validation repertoires used the same platform as the roughly 700 first-cohort repertoires.

The study's findings and limits: Most sequenced TCRs were rare (though some public TCRs occurred in many donors). The study recorded over 150 TCR beta chains that were cytomegalovirus-associated.

Separate from the approximately 670-subject first cohort, the roughly 120-subject validation cohort was the one that the donors belonged to. Input material: PBMCs. The chain employs TRBV11-2 and TRBJ1-1; 9 bases map to TRBD1. This clonotype was obtained from a young woman in good health and CMV-seronegative. In DNA, the CDR3 is TGTGCCAGCAGCTTAGGGACAGGGGTCGGCACTGAAGCTTTCTTT. It yields the protein CASSLGTGVGTEAFF.